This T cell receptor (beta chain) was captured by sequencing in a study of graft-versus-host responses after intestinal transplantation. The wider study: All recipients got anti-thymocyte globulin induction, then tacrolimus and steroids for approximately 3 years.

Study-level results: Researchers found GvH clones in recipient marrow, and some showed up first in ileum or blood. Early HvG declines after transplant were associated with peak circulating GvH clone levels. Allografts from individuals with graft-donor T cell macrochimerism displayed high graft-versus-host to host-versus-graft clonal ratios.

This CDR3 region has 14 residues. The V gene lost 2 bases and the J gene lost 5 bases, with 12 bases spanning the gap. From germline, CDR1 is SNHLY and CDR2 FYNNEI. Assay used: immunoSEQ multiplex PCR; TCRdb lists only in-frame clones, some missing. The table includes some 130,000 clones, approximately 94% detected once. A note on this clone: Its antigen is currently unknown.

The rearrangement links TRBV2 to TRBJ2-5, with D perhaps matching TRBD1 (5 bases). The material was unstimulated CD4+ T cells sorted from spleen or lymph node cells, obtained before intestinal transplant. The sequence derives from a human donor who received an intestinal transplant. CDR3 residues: CASSEIGVRETQYF. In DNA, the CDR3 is TGTGCCAGCAGTGAAATAGGGGTCCGGGAGACCCAGTACTTC. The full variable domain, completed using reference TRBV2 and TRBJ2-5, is EPEVTQTPSHQVTQMGQEVILRCVPISNHLYFYWYRQILGQKVEFLVSFYNNEISEKSEIFDDQFSVERPDGSNFTLKIRSTKLEDSAMYFCASSEIGVRETQYFGPGTRLLVL.